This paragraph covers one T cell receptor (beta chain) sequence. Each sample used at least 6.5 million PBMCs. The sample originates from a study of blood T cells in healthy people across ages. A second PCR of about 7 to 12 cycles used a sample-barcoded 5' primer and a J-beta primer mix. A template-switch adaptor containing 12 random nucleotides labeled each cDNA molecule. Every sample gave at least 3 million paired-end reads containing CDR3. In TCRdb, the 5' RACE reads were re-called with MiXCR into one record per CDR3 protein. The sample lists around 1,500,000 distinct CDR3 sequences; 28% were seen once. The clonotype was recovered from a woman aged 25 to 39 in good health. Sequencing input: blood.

CDR3 sequence reads: CASSRRGTSLFYNEQYF. DNA for the CDR3: TGCGCCAGCAGCCGTCGCGGGACTAGCCTCTTCTACAATGAGCAGTACTTC. This chain joins TRBV4-3 and TRBJ2-1, with 9 bases that match TRBD2. Matching the DNA end better, TRBJ2-7 makes the J call doubtful. This CDR3 comprises 17 residues. Per the germline V gene, CDR1 is LGHNA and CDR2 is YSLEER.